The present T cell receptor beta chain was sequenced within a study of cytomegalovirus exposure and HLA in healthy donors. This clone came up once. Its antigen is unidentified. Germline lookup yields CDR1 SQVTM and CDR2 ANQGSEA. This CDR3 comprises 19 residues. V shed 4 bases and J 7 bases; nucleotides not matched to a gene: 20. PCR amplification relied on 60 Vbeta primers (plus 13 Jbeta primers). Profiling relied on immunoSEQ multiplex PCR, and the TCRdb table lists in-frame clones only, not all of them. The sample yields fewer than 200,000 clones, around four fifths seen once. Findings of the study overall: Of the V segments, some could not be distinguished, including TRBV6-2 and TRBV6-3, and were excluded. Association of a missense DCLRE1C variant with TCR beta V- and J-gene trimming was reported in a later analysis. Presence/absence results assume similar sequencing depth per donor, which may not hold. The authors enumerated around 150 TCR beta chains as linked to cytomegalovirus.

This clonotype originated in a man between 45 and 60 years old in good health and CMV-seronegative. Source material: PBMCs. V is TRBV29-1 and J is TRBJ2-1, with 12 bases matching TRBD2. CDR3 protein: CSVVGAVLAGGTELNEQFF. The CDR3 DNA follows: TGCAGCGTTGTCGGGGCGGTCCTAGCGGGGGGGACGGAGTTGAATGAGCAGTTCTTC.